These T cell receptor beta chains were read from a single sample in a study of T cell changes during pregnancy in multiple sclerosis. TCRdb keeps only in-frame clones here, not all; method: immunoSEQ multiplex PCR. This sample has fewer than 55,000 clones, with roughly 90% found just once. Material: peripheral blood, obtained in the first trimester of pregnancy. All receptors derive from a female donor with multiple sclerosis, enrolled in a pregnancy study. Each CDR3 is given with its conserved first and last residue. The D gene is left open where the match is weak. Rows give clone size only sometimes, using once, few, many, or a class for an expanded clone.

V gene,clone size,D gene,J gene,CDR3 protein,CDR3 DNA
TRBV7-2,-,-,TRBJ1-1,CASSYGANTEAFF,TGTGCCAGCAGCTACGGAGCAAACACTGAAGCTTTCTTT
TRBV9,-,-,TRBJ1-1,CASSPQVTTVNTEAFF,TGTGCCAGCAGCCCACAGGTTACAACAGTTAACACTGAAGCTTTCTTT
TRBV18,-,-,TRBJ1-5,CASSPGGASGNQPQHF,TGTGCCAGCTCACCAGGGGGGGCGTCGGGCAATCAGCCCCAGCATTTT
TRBV2,-,TRBD2,TRBJ2-3,CATGLATSTDTQYF,TGTGCCACCGGACTAGCGACTAGCACAGATACGCAGTATTTT
TRBV7-6,once,-,TRBJ1-2,CASSHWPVRRSDGYTF,TGTGCCAGCAGCCACTGGCCGGTTAGGCGGAGTGACGGCTACACCTTC
TRBV2,-,-,TRBJ1-6,CASRDTGSGSPLHF,TGTGCCAGCAGGGATACAGGGTCAGGCTCACCCCTCCACTTT
TRBV4-1,-,-,TRBJ2-5,CASSPRSVTGKETQYF,TGCGCCAGCAGCCCGAGGTCGGTTACAGGGAAAGAGACCCAGTACTTC
TRBV2,-,TRBD1,TRBJ1-2,CASSARDRVRGYTF,TGTGCCAGCAGTGCCCGGGACAGGGTCCGTGGCTACACCTTC
TRBV4-3,-,-,TRBJ2-6,CASSQEAGSGANVLTF,TGCGCCAGCAGCCAAGAGGCGGGCTCTGGGGCCAACGTCCTGACTTTC
TRBV18,-,-,TRBJ1-1,CASGGHPNTEAFF,TGTGCCAGCGGGGGACACCCGAACACTGAAGCTTTCTTT